Given below is one T cell receptor (beta chain) in context. These data belong to a study of blood T cell repertoires in COVID-19. Study context: PBMCs, B-cell-depleted T cells, or T cells provided the cDNA or gDNA that made up the material.

From germline, CDR1 is MNHEY and CDR2 SVGEGT. This CDR3 contains 13 residues. V lost 5 bases and J 1 base, leaving 8 bases between the germline ends. Some clones are missing from TCRdb's copy, which holds only in-frame ones; the method was immunoSEQ multiplex PCR. The sample carries 200,000 to 300,000 clones, approximately 86% recorded once. Sequencing input: peripheral blood. The source is a man between 25 and 39 years old with active or convalescent COVID-19. V and J are TRBV6-2 or TRBV6-3 and TRBJ1-1, with D unresolved. CDR3 protein: CASSPDSNTEAFF. Written as DNA, the CDR3 is TGTGCCAGCAGTCCGGACTCGAACACTGAAGCTTTCTTT.